The 27 T cell receptor beta chains below all came from one sample that was sequenced in a study of blood T cells in healthy people across ages. Sample-barcoded 5' priming and a J-beta primer mix drove a second PCR of roughly 7 to 11 cycles. TCRdb re-called the 5' RACE reads with MiXCR, one entry per CDR3 protein. This sample has more than 650,000 distinct CDR3 sequences; approximately 53% occur once, and the top ten carry around 40%. Sequenced sample: blood. Receptors originate from a man older than 75 in good health.

The rearrangement links TRBV5-1 to TRBJ1-1, with D perhaps TRBD1 (5 bases). CDR3 size: 14 residues. V lost 4 bases, J lost 4 bases, and 14 bases lay in between. Germline loops: CDR1 SGHRS, CDR2 YFSETQ. CDR3 nucleotides: TGCGCCAGCAGCCCGGGGGGTGGGGGCACTGAAGCTTTCTTT. Translated: CASSPGGGGTEAFF.

This clonotype occurred a few times. This sequence joins TRBV3-1 and TRBJ2-6; 10 bases match TRBD2. This CDR3 comprises 20 residues. J was trimmed by 0 bases and V by 2 bases; bases with no gene match: 10. CDR1 and CDR2 (germline): LGHDT, YNNKEL (reference sequence). CDR3 nucleotides: TGTGCCAGCAGCCAACTCCCCCCTAGCGGGGGAAGCTCTGGGGCCAACGTCCTGACTTTC. It specifies CASSQLPPSGGSSGANVLTF.

This clonotype has only a few counts. The rearrangement joins TRBV12-3 or TRBV12-4 to TRBJ2-1; 8 bases are shared with TRBD1. The CDR3 loop spans 15 amino acids. After removal of 7 bases from V and 3 bases from J, the junction contained 8 bases not matched to a gene. CDR3 sequence (DNA): TGTGCCAGCACCCAGGGACAGGCGAGCTACAATGAGCAGTTCTTC. Translation gives CASTQGQASYNEQFF.

The chain is built from TRBV27 and TRBJ2-3; no clear D. Germline-derived CDR1 and CDR2 are MNHEY and SMNVEV (reference sequence). V was clipped by 3 bases and J by 0 bases, with 13 bases between them. The CDR3 covers 16 residues. The chain's CDR3 is CASSFGGVSSTDTQYF. DNA for the CDR3: TGTGCCAGCAGTTTTGGCGGAGTTTCTAGCACAGATACGCAGTATTTT.

This clonotype has only a few counts. The chain has TRBV20-1 and TRBJ2-1, with D possibly being TRBD1 (6 bases). Trimming pared 3 bases from V and 9 bases from J, leaving 12 bases between. The CDR3 extends over 12 amino acids. CDR1 is DFQATT and CDR2 is SNEGSKA in the germline V gene (reference sequence). CDR3 coding DNA: TGCAGTGCTAGGAAAACAGGGATTGAGCAGTTCTTC. Its protein product is CSARKTGIEQFF.

With respect to this clonotype: Being one base from a much bigger clone, this may be a read error. The chain links TRBV11-2 to TRBJ2-4; D is unresolved. Trimming left V 1 base short and J 13 bases short, with 14 bases between. This CDR3 contains 13 residues. Germline V gene lookup returns CDR1 SGHAT and CDR2 FQNNGV. CDR3 sequence: CASSLVGQNEQYF. CDR3 DNA sequence: TGTGCCAGCAGCTTAGTGGGCCAGAATGAGCAGTACTTC.

The V gene is TRBV12-3 or TRBV12-4, the J gene TRBJ1-6; D gene unclear. This CDR3 is 14 amino acids long. Deletions cut 7 bases from V and 6 bases from J, with 13 bases between. The CDR3 nucleotides read TGTGCCAGCACCCTCGGCGGGCCTAATTCACCCCTCCACTTT. This codes for CASTLGGPNSPLHF.

The gene calls are TRBV9 and TRBJ2-1; TRBD2 might be the D (5 bases). Trimming removed 0 bases at V and 0 bases at J, with 10 bases between. The CDR3 runs 16 residues. CDR1 and CDR2 from the germline V gene are SGDLS and YYNGEE. CDR3 in DNA: TGTGCCAGCAGCGTAGGAACGGGGAGCTCCTACAATGAGCAGTTCTTC. It is translated as CASSVGTGSSYNEQFF.

This chain connects TRBV20-1 to TRBJ2-4; 7 positions agree with TRBD1. V was clipped by 7 bases and J by 6 bases; unmatched bases: 6. Germline-derived CDR1 and CDR2 are DFQATT and SNEGSKA (reference sequence). This CDR3 region has 12 residues. In DNA form, the CDR3 reads TGCAGTGTCAGGGACAGAGGAAACATTCAGTACTTC. This sequence encodes CSVRDRGNIQYF.

This clonotype was seen more than once but under ten times. The chain employs TRBV6-5 and TRBJ1-2; D unresolved. This CDR3 contains 13 residues. Looked up from germline, CDR1 is MNHEY and CDR2 is SVGAGI. V lost 5 bases, J lost 7 bases, and 14 bases lay in between. Here the CDR3 DNA reads TGTGCCAGCAGTCCAATGGACCCTTTTGGCTACACCTTC. Amino acids: CASSPMDPFGYTF.

The CDR3: CASTREGSLRSEQYF. The CDR3 DNA reads as TGTGCCAGCACCCGGGAGGGTAGCTTGCGGAGCGAGCAGTACTTC. The chain employs TRBV2 and TRBJ2-7, with 8 bases identical to TRBD2. The V gene's germline CDR1 is SNHLY and CDR2 FYNNEI. This CDR3 contains 15 residues. The V segment lost 7 bases and the J segment 6 bases; nucleotides outside the gene matches: 14.

The chain combines TRBV4-1 with TRBJ1-2; D possibly corresponds to TRBD1 (5 bases). The germline gives CDR1 MGHRA, CDR2 YSYEKL. Trimming shortened V by 4 bases and J by 3 bases, and 12 bases separated the two germline ends. CDR3 length: 14 amino acids. This CDR3 is CASSPGAAHYGYTF. DNA of the CDR3: TGCGCCAGCAGCCCTGGGGCGGCCCACTATGGCTACACCTTC.

The chain uses TRBV24-1 and TRBJ2-7; D is possibly TRBD1 (6 bases). CDR3 length: 13 residues. Germline values: CDR1 KGHDR, CDR2 SFDVKD. V was trimmed by 5 bases and J by 6 bases, leaving 13 bases between them. CDR3: CATSALRGSEQYF. In DNA form, the CDR3 reads TGTGCCACCAGTGCCCTAAGGGGGTCCGAGCAGTACTTC.

This clonotype was picked up a small number of times. This chain joins TRBV9 and TRBJ2-3, with a tentative D call TRBD2 (6 bases). Trimming pared 2 bases from V and 0 bases from J, leaving 10 bases between. The length of the CDR3 is 15 residues. In germline, CDR1 is SGDLS, CDR2 YYNGEE. The CDR3 spells CASSVVAASTDTQYF. As DNA, the CDR3 is TGTGCCAGCAGCGTTGTAGCGGCTAGCACAGATACGCAGTATTTT.

The chain links TRBV3-1 to TRBJ2-1, with D possibly called TRBD1 or TRBD2 (6 bases each). Germline V CDR1 and CDR2: LGHDT, YNNKEL (reference sequence). CDR3 length equals 15 residues. V shed 5 bases and J shed 1 base, with 12 bases lying between them. Here the CDR3 reads CASSGGQESYNEQFF. CDR3 nucleotide sequence: TGTGCCAGCAGCGGGGGGCAGGAATCCTACAATGAGCAGTTCTTC.

This chain links TRBV10-2 with TRBJ1-2; D is unresolved. Per germline, CDR1 WSHSY and CDR2 SAAADI. The length of the CDR3 is 15 residues. V lost 0 bases and J lost 6, with 14 bases in between. CDR3 DNA sequence: TGCGCCAGCAGTGAGTCGAAATTCGCAAGCAATGGCTACACCTTC. Its protein is CASSESKFASNGYTF.

There are a few counts of this clonotype. The chain couples TRBV9 to TRBJ1-2; possibly TRBD1 for D (5 bases). CDR1 is SGDLS, CDR2 YYNGEE, per germline. V was cut by 0 bases and J by 2 bases, with 8 bases left in between. The CDR3 has 14 residues. The CDR3 loop is CASSVVAGNYGYTF. In nucleotides, the CDR3 is TGTGCCAGCAGCGTAGTGGCAGGGAACTATGGCTACACCTTC.

The V and J genes are TRBV10-3 and TRBJ2-7; no reliable D call. The CDR3 sequence is 13 residues long. Trimming left V 4 bases short and J 3 bases short, with 10 bases between. Germline V gives CDR1 ENHRY, CDR2 SYGVKD. The CDR3 coding sequence is TGTGCCATCAGTGGGCAGGCCGGCTACGAGCAGTACTTC. This sequence encodes CAISGQAGYEQYF.

The sample holds a few counts of this clonotype. J is TRBJ2-7 and V is TRBV29-1; 9 bases match TRBD2. Germline V gene data show CDR1 as SQVTM and CDR2 as ANQGSEA. Trimming at V came to 3 bases and at J to 2 bases, leaving 8 bases not matched to a gene. The CDR3 covers 15 residues. The CDR3 nucleotides read TGCAGCGTTGACCCCGGCCTAGCGGGAACCTACGAGCAGTACTTC. This sequence encodes CSVDPGLAGTYEQYF.

The V gene is TRBV5-1, the J gene TRBJ2-7; 11 bases fit TRBD2. This CDR3 spans 15 amino acids. Losses at the gene ends were 1 base for V and 7 bases for J; bases not matched to a gene: 7. Germline values: CDR1 SGHRS, CDR2 YFSETQ. The chain's CDR3 is CASSLTSGRMNEQYF. CDR3 nucleotide sequence: TGCGCCAGCAGCTTGACTAGCGGGAGAATGAATGAGCAGTACTTC. Using reference TRBV5-1 and TRBJ2-7 for the parts outside the CDR3, the full variable domain is KAGVTQTPRYLIKTRGQQVTLSCSPISGHRSVSWYQQTPGQGLQFLFEYFSETQRNKGNFPGRFSGRQFSNSRSEMNVSTLELGDSALYLCASSLTSGRMNEQYFGPGTRLTVT.

This clonotype has just a few counts. This rearrangement joins TRBV20-1 to TRBJ2-7, with 11 bases that match TRBD1. The trim removed 0 bases at V and 6 bases at J, leaving 7 bases unmatched. Germline V gene data show CDR1 as DFQATT and CDR2 as SNEGSKA (reference sequence). This CDR3 has 15 amino acids. The CDR3 loop is CSARDPGQGVGEQYF. The CDR3 bases are TGCAGTGCTAGAGATCCGGGACAGGGGGTAGGCGAGCAGTACTTC.

A word on this clonotype: This may arise from a read error, as a much more abundant clone is one base away. The chain links TRBV2 to TRBJ2-2; 10 bases fit TRBD2. Germline CDR1 SNHLY, CDR2 FYNNEI. CDR3 length equals 14 residues. V was clipped by 10 bases and J by 1 base; unmatched bases: 3. The CDR3 is CAITSGKNTGELFF. CDR3 bases: TGTGCCATTACTAGCGGGAAGAACACCGGGGAGCTGTTTTTT.

The rearrangement uses TRBV6-6 and TRBJ2-7; D remains ambiguous. Germline V gene lookup returns CDR1 MNHNY and CDR2 SVGAGI (reference sequence). The CDR3 length is 13 residues. V was pared by 8 bases and J by 2 bases, with 13 bases between. In DNA form, the CDR3 reads TGTGCCAGCGGCCTCACGACCCCCTACGAGCAGTACTTC. Translated, it gives CASGLTTPYEQYF.

Concerning this clonotype itself: Relative to the germline gene, one junction end is altered; a read error may explain this. The chain recombines TRBV10-3 with TRBJ2-3, with D possibly being TRBD2 (6 bases). The CDR3 is 12 residues long. Looked up from germline, CDR1 is ENHRY and CDR2 is SYGVKD. CDR3 sequence reads: CAVSGTGDTQYF. DNA of the CDR3: TGTGCCGTCAGTGGGACTGGGGATACGCAGTATTTT.

The chain combines TRBV9 with TRBJ2-4; TRBD2 might be the D (8 bases). The J call is in doubt because the DNA end fits TRBJ2-7 better. Germline assignment: CDR1 SGDLS and CDR2 YYNGEE. The CDR3 loop spans 17 amino acids. CDR3 sequence reads: CASSASISGTANYEQYF. The CDR3 nucleotides read TGTGCCAGCAGCGCGTCCATTAGCGGGACAGCCAACTACGAGCAGTACTTC.

The rearrangement uses TRBV28 and TRBJ1-1; no reliable D call. This CDR3 contains 12 residues. CDR1 MDHEN and CDR2 SYDVKM come from the germline V gene. V dropped 7 bases and J dropped 6 bases, with 12 bases sitting between them. CDR3 residues: CASTRSYAEAFF. As DNA, the CDR3 is TGTGCCAGCACGAGATCTTACGCTGAAGCTTTCTTT.

V and J are TRBV20-1 and TRBJ1-1; D unresolved. The V gene's germline CDR1 is DFQATT and CDR2 SNEGSKA (reference sequence). The CDR3 runs 12 residues. The V and J ends lost 3 bases and 7 bases respectively, with 12 bases between them. The CDR3 here is CSASLPSREAFF. The CDR3 DNA is TGCAGTGCTAGCCTCCCCTCACGTGAAGCTTTCTTT.